Below are 30 T cell receptor beta chains sequenced from a single sample in a study of human thymus T cells. The table came from immunoSEQ multiplex PCR; TCRdb's copy has only in-frame clones and leaves some out. This repertoire shows tens of thousands of clones, roughly 94% found once; its top ten account for 6%. Sequencing was performed on blood. These receptors were obtained from a boy younger than two with a congenital heart defect but otherwise immunologically healthy.

This clone was seen a single time. This chain links TRBV5-6 with TRBJ2-4; the D gene is possibly TRBD1 (6 bases). Looked up from germline, CDR1 is SGHDT and CDR2 is YYEEEE. This CDR3 region has 14 residues. Between the trimmed V and J ends, which lost 2 bases and 1 base, there was a span of 7 bases. The CDR3 reads CASSFDRAKNIQYF. The CDR3 DNA reads as TGTGCCAGCAGCTTTGACAGGGCCAAAAACATTCAGTACTTC.

The chain couples TRBV7-9 to TRBJ1-1; 8 bases line up with TRBD1. V shed 4 bases, J shed 4 bases, and the junction held 5 bases outside the gene matches. CDR1 SEHNR and CDR2 FQNEAQ come from the germline V gene (reference sequence). The CDR3 has 14 amino acids. The CDR3 loop reads CASSSRTGSTEAFF. The CDR3 coding sequence is TGTGCCAGCAGCTCAAGGACAGGGAGCACTGAAGCTTTCTTT. Together with reference TRBV7-9 and TRBJ1-1, the CDR3 gives the full variable domain: DTGVSQNPRHKITKRGQNVTFRCDPISEHNRLYWYRQTLGQGPEFLTYFQNEAQLEKSRLLSDRFSAERPKGSFSTLEIQRTEQGDSAMYLCASSSRTGSTEAFFGQGTRLTVV.

In this sample, this clone turned up once. This chain's CDR3 is CASSLGQGKYTDTQYF. In DNA form, the CDR3 reads TGTGCCAGCAGTTTAGGACAGGGAAAGTACACAGATACGCAGTATTTT. The genes are TRBV27 and TRBJ2-3; TRBD1 aligns across 8 bases. Germline CDR1 is MNHEY and CDR2 is SMNVEV (reference sequence). V dropped 2 bases and J dropped 2; count of bases not matched to a gene: 6. The CDR3 is 16 residues long.

The V gene is TRBV28, the J gene TRBJ2-2; D perhaps matches TRBD2 (6 bases). The V gene lost 2 bases and the J gene lost 12 bases, with 7 bases spanning the gap. This CDR3 is 11 amino acids long. Germline lookup yields CDR1 MDHEN and CDR2 SYDVKM. Here the CDR3 DNA reads TGTGCCAGCAGTTTAGGAGGGAAGCTGTTTTTT. It specifies CASSLGGKLFF.

The V and J genes are TRBV27 and TRBJ2-5; maybe TRBD1 (5 bases). Germline-derived CDR1 and CDR2 are MNHEY and SMNVEV (reference sequence). The V gene lost 6 bases and the J gene lost 0 bases, with 8 bases spanning the gap. This CDR3 is 13 amino acids long. This chain's CDR3 is CASRGRDQETQYF. CDR3 in DNA: TGTGCCAGCAGGGGCAGGGACCAAGAGACCCAGTACTTC.

For the CDR3, the DNA is TGCGCCAGCAGCTTGGTAATGGGGGTGAACACTGAAGCTTTCTTT. Translated: CASSLVMGVNTEAFF. The chain employs TRBV5-1 and TRBJ1-1, with D possibly being TRBD1 (5 bases). The V end was cut by 0 bases, the J end by 0 bases, with 9 bases between. CDR3 length: 15 amino acids. Per germline, CDR1 SGHRS and CDR2 YFSETQ.

V and J are TRBV6-5 and TRBJ2-7; possible D gene TRBD2, 5 bases. The V end was cut by 0 bases, the J end by 2 bases, with 11 bases between. The CDR3 sequence is 15 residues long. CDR1 MNHEY and CDR2 SVGAGI come from the germline V gene. The CDR3 reads CASSYSASSPYEQYF. The CDR3 coding sequence is TGTGCCAGCAGTTACTCGGCTAGCTCCCCCTACGAGCAGTACTTC.

The V call is TRBV14, the J call TRBJ2-2, with TRBD1 matching over 7 bases. J gave up 7 bases and V 4 bases, and 12 bases lay outside the gene matches. Germline-derived CDR1 and CDR2 are SGHDN and FVKESK. The CDR3 totals 16 residues. As DNA, the CDR3 is TGTGCCAGCAGCCCCCTCCAGACAGGGTGGAACGGGGAGCTGTTTTTT. It is translated as CASSPLQTGWNGELFF.

The V and J genes are TRBV2 and TRBJ2-3; D not certain. Germline CDR1 is SNHLY and CDR2 is FYNNEI. The CDR3 is 15 amino acids. V shed 0 bases and J shed 7 bases, with 14 bases lying between them. The CDR3 coding sequence is TGTGCCAGCAGTGAAGCGCTACTACCTTTTAATACGCAGTATTTT. Translation gives CASSEALLPFNTQYF.

The rearrangement uses TRBV30 and TRBJ2-1, with TRBD1 as a possible D gene (6 bases). Deletions cut 0 bases from V and 5 bases from J, with 11 bases between. Germline values: CDR1 GTSNPN, CDR2 SVGIG (reference sequence). The CDR3 totals 14 residues. The CDR3 protein is CAWSVGTRNNEQFF. The CDR3, as DNA: TGTGCCTGGAGTGTTGGGACAAGGAACAATGAGCAGTTCTTC. Variable domain in full (rest from reference TRBV30 and TRBJ2-1): SQTIHQWPATLVQPVGSPLSLECTVEGTSNPNLYWYRQAAGRGLQLLFYSVGIGQISSEVPQNLSASRPQDRQFILSSKKLLLSDSGFYLCAWSVGTRNNEQFFGPGTRLTVL.

This clone was counted once. This rearrangement joins TRBV2 to TRBJ2-5; no definite D call. Trimming left V 3 bases short and J 2 bases short, with 7 bases between. Germline assignment: CDR1 SNHLY and CDR2 FYNNEI. This CDR3 contains 13 residues. The CDR3 loop reads CASSDGIQETQYF. The CDR3 nucleotides are TGTGCCAGCAGTGATGGAATACAAGAGACCCAGTACTTC.

The V gene is TRBV19, the J gene TRBJ2-6; unclear D gene. The CDR3 runs 14 residues. Trimming took off 3 bases at V and 1 base at J, with 4 bases between the two ends. Germline CDR1 reads LNHDA; CDR2 reads SQIVND (reference sequence). The CDR3 loop is CASSIRSGANVLTF. The CDR3 bases are TGTGCCAGTAGTATCCGATCTGGGGCCAACGTCCTGACTTTC.

V usage is TRBV27 and J usage is TRBJ1-2; 7 bases are shared with TRBD1. The germline gives CDR1 MNHEY, CDR2 SMNVEV (reference sequence). The ends lost 5 bases at V and 8 bases at J; junction bases unmatched: 11. CDR3 size: 14 residues. CDR3 region: CASSPTGWAEGYTF. The DNA of the CDR3 is TGTGCCAGCAGTCCGACAGGGTGGGCGGAAGGCTACACCTTC.

This clone was recorded once. The genes are TRBV29-1 and TRBJ1-1, with 7 bases aligning to TRBD1. J lost 4 bases, V lost 7 bases, and 9 bases had no gene match. This CDR3 has 13 residues. Germline V gene sequence: CDR1 SQVTM, CDR2 ANQGSEA. The CDR3, as DNA: TGCAGCGCCCCGTCAGGGGGGATCACTGAAGCTTTCTTT. This gives the protein CSAPSGGITEAFF.

The chain carries TRBV19 and TRBJ1-5, with 7 bases that match TRBD1. CDR1 LNHDA and CDR2 SQIVND come from the germline V gene (reference sequence). V dropped 2 bases and J dropped 10; count of bases not matched to a gene: 5. The CDR3 spans 13 residues. The CDR3 DNA is TGTGCCAGTAGTATAATAGGGGGCCAACCCCAGCATTTT. Amino acids: CASSIIGGQPQHF.

This chain connects TRBV27 to TRBJ2-7; D is unclear. The germline V and J ends were trimmed by 0 bases and 2 bases, with 8 bases remaining between them. The CDR3 is made up of 14 amino acids. Per the germline V gene, CDR1 is MNHEY and CDR2 is SMNVEV (reference sequence). CDR3 nucleotides: TGTGCCAGCAGTTTATCCAGAACAGCCTACGAGCAGTACTTC. Translating gives CASSLSRTAYEQYF.

J is TRBJ2-3 and V is TRBV6-1, with D unclear. Germline values: CDR1 MNHNS, CDR2 SASEGT. The V and J ends lost 2 bases and 0 bases respectively, with 6 bases between them. The CDR3 is 14 amino acids. The DNA for the CDR3 is TGTGCCAGCAGTGAATTGGGCAGCACAGATACGCAGTATTTT. It specifies CASSELGSTDTQYF.

The chain joins TRBV7-2 to TRBJ1-1, with D unclear. V shed 3 bases and J shed 3 bases, with 14 bases lying between them. Germline lookup yields CDR1 SGHTA and CDR2 FQGNSA. This CDR3 contains 15 residues. In nucleotides, the CDR3 is TGTGCCAGCAGCTTTCTGGCCGGGGTAGACACTGAAGCTTTCTTT. Protein sequence: CASSFLAGVDTEAFF.

The rearrangement links TRBV10-2 to TRBJ1-5, with D possibly being TRBD1 (6 bases). The germline V gene encodes CDR1 WSHSY and CDR2 SAAADI. The CDR3 spans 15 residues. With 6 bases removed from V and 0 bases from J, the gap between germline ends came to 12 bases. The CDR3 DNA reads as TGCGCCAGCAGGTTACAGGGAAATAGCAATCAGCCCCAGCATTTT. Encoded protein: CASRLQGNSNQPQHF.

This chain links TRBV27 with TRBJ2-7; D ambiguous. The germline V and J ends were trimmed by 7 bases and 3 bases, with 4 bases remaining between them. The germline V gene has CDR1 MNHEY and CDR2 SMNVEV (reference sequence). The CDR3 runs to 10 residues. In DNA form, the CDR3 reads TGTGCCAGCACAGACTACGAGCAGTACTTC. The encoded protein is CASTDYEQYF.

The chain has TRBV5-1 and TRBJ2-3; D uncertain. This CDR3 spans 14 amino acids. Germline CDR1 and CDR2: SGHRS and YFSETQ. V dropped 6 bases and J dropped 3 bases, with 14 bases sitting between them. The CDR3 nucleotides are TGCGCCAGCAAACCCCAGAGTAAAACAGATACGCAGTATTTT. Translating it yields CASKPQSKTDTQYF. The full variable domain, completed using reference TRBV5-1 and TRBJ2-3, is KAGVTQTPRYLIKTRGQQVTLSCSPISGHRSVSWYQQTPGQGLQFLFEYFSETQRNKGNFPGRFSGRQFSNSRSEMNVSTLELGDSALYLCASKPQSKTDTQYFGPGTRLTVL.

The chain carries TRBV13 and TRBJ1-2; no firm D call. Trimming left V 1 base short and J 3 bases short, with 9 bases between. The CDR3 loop spans 14 amino acids. Germline V gene lookup returns CDR1 PRHDT and CDR2 FYEKMQ (reference sequence). CDR3 sequence (DNA): TGTGCCAGCAGCTTAGCTGTCTGGGACTATGGCTACACCTTC. Translated, it gives CASSLAVWDYGYTF.

This chain joins TRBV5-1 and TRBJ2-3, with TRBD2 as a possible D gene (6 bases). CDR1 SGHRS and CDR2 YFSETQ come from the germline V gene. V lost 3 bases and J lost 6, with 23 bases in between. The CDR3 is made up of 17 amino acids. The CDR3 loop is CASSSSGTSLRGDTQYF. Written as DNA, the CDR3 is TGCGCCAGCAGCTCGTCTGGGACTTCCCTCCGGGGGGATACGCAGTATTTT.

The rearrangement joins TRBV5-1 to TRBJ2-3, with 7 bases identical to TRBD1. This CDR3 has 14 amino acids. Per germline, CDR1 SGHRS and CDR2 YFSETQ. V dropped 0 bases and J dropped 5; count of bases not matched to a gene: 3. In DNA form, the CDR3 reads TGCGCCAGCAGCTTGGGAGGGGGCGGAGATACGCAGTATTTT. Encoded protein: CASSLGGGGDTQYF.

The chain is built from TRBV19 and TRBJ2-3, with D hard to call. V was shortened by 3 bases and J by 5 bases, with 15 bases between the two germline ends. CDR3 length equals 15 residues. The germline V gene encodes CDR1 LNHDA and CDR2 SQIVND (reference sequence). CDR3 in DNA: TGTGCCAGTAGTATGGGCAGGATAGTTGAAGATACGCAGTATTTT. Translation: CASSMGRIVEDTQYF.

The chain has TRBV30 and TRBJ2-3, with 8 bases aligning to TRBD2. With 3 bases clipped from V and 2 bases from J, the junction kept 1 base outside the gene matches. Germline assignment: CDR1 GTSNPN and CDR2 SVGIG (reference sequence). This CDR3 has 13 residues. CDR3 sequence reads: CAWSGGATDTQYF. DNA of the CDR3: TGTGCCTGGAGCGGGGGGGCCACAGATACGCAGTATTTT.

This chain joins TRBV6-5 and TRBJ1-3; weak D call: TRBD1 (6 bases). Germline lookup yields CDR1 MNHEY and CDR2 SVGAGI. This CDR3 has 13 amino acids. V gave up 5 bases and J gave up 7 bases, with 12 bases separating them. The CDR3: CASSTQGLNTIYF. CDR3 DNA: TGTGCCAGCAGTACGCAGGGGCTCAACACCATATATTTT.

The chain recombines TRBV7-8 with TRBJ1-2, with 9 bases identical to TRBD1. The CDR3 extends over 17 amino acids. With 1 base clipped from V and 5 bases from J, the junction kept 11 bases outside the gene matches. Germline V gene sequence: CDR1 SGHVS, CDR2 FQNEAQ. CDR3 nucleotides: TGTGCCAGCAGCTTAGGGTCGAGGGGACAGGGCTTGTATGGCTACACCTTC. Amino acids: CASSLGSRGQGLYGYTF.

V usage is TRBV5-4 and J usage is TRBJ2-2; D unclear. Trimming pared 4 bases from V and 6 bases from J, leaving 7 bases between. The CDR3 consists of 12 residues. Per germline, CDR1 SGHNT and CDR2 YYREEE (reference sequence). CDR3 amino acids: CASSRVPGELFF. CDR3 in DNA: TGTGCCAGCAGCCGGGTCCCCGGGGAGCTGTTTTTT.

V gene TRBV11-3 combines with J gene TRBJ1-1; D remains ambiguous. Trimming pared 7 bases from V and 5 bases from J, leaving 11 bases between. CDR3 size: 12 residues. The germline CDR1 and CDR2 sequences are SGHNT and YENEEA. The CDR3 coding sequence is TGTGCCAGCAACCGAGCCGGGACTGAAGCTTTCTTT. It translates to CASNRAGTEAFF.